Shown below are 3 T cell receptor beta chains from a single sample sequenced in a study of identical twins. Using its own MiXCR run on the 5' RACE reads, TCRdb lists one record per CDR3 protein. The sample includes fewer than 650,000 distinct CDR3 sequences, 7.1% seen only once; the top ten take 1.6%. This same sample was also taken into another study, of yellow fever vaccine responses in identical twins.

The specimen sequenced was PBMCs. The receptor set was obtained from a woman between 18 and 29 years old in good health.

This clonotype has a count of ten or more. The V call is TRBV6-6, the J call TRBJ1-2; D not certain. The CDR3 spans 11 residues. Trimming stripped 2 bases from V and 5 bases from J, with 3 bases between. Germline CDR1 is MNHNY and CDR2 is SVGAGI (reference sequence). For the CDR3, the DNA is TGTGCCAGCAGTTACATATATGGCTACACCTTC. It specifies CASSYIYGYTF.

This clonotype was counted at least ten times. The V gene is TRBV5-1, the J gene TRBJ2-3, with 8 positions matching TRBD2. The CDR3 totals 15 residues. V lost 0 bases and J lost 3; bases outside the gene matches: 3. Germline V gene lookup returns CDR1 SGHRS and CDR2 YFSETQ. This CDR3 is CASSLDGGATDTQYF. CDR3 coding DNA: TGCGCCAGCAGCTTGGACGGGGGGGCAACAGATACGCAGTATTTT. Full variable domain (missing parts from reference TRBV5-1 and TRBJ2-3): KAGVTQTPRYLIKTRGQQVTLSCSPISGHRSVSWYQQTPGQGLQFLFEYFSETQRNKGNFPGRFSGRQFSNSRSEMNVSTLELGDSALYLCASSLDGGATDTQYFGPGTRLTVL.

This clonotype was detected a few times. This chain connects TRBV6-5 to TRBJ2-2; D call uncertain. The CDR3 spans 13 residues. Trimming took 0 bases from V and 4 from J, leaving 3 bases between them. In germline, CDR1 is MNHEY, CDR2 SVGAGI. The CDR3 bases are TGTGCCAGCAGTTACTCATTCACCGGGGAGCTGTTTTTT. As protein: CASSYSFTGELFF.